This is a list of T cell receptor beta chains from one sample in a study of a mutant IDH1 vaccine in newly diagnosed glioma. Assay: immunoSEQ multiplex PCR; the TCRdb copy retains only in-frame clones and omits some. The sample lists 85,000 to 100,000 clones, 80% occurring once. The sample here was PBMCs, taken from a glioma patient treated with radiotherapy, temozolomide or both. These receptors came from a man between 35 and 55 years old with glioma. The conserved cysteine and the conserved F or W are not part of the CDR3 here. Each record gives: V gene, clone size, CDR3 protein. Size is stated for part of the rows, as once, few or many counts, or as a class when the clone is expanded.

TRBV10-1 once ASSGQNTDTQY
TRBV27 . ASSSYPGGNFYEQY
TRBV7-6 . ASSSAGTGFEKLF
TRBV9 once ASSVDEGGTEAF
TRBV18 . ASSPLPDRQANYGYT
TRBV6-6 . ASSYRREGNQPQH
TRBV14 . ASSQDAQPQH
TRBV6-5 . ASSPTGGNSPLH
TRBV2 few ASITGRTNYGYT
TRBV4-2 . ASSQDMRTQGNTEAF
TRBV7-2 . ASGPPGGPNEKLF
TRBV7-2 . ASSFSGSGTYEQY
TRBV4-3 . ASSQGRAGDTYEQY
TRBV14 few ASSPGLAGVGELF
TRBV18 . ASSPGSLWF
TRBV28 . ASNRYRGSYEQY
TRBV2 . ASRQGTGANVLT
TRBV6-5 . ASSYRWTAGYT
TRBV7-2 few ASSLMQVTYGYT
TRBV7-9 few ASSLGGGSKTYEQY
TRBV9 . ASSVGSGRGNEQF
TRBV7-9 few ASSLAGDGYT
TRBV6-5 . ASSYGQGYTEAF
TRBV5-4 . ASSLSGGIQETQY
TRBV19 . ATHPWGSGTLTNEQF
TRBV19 once ASSIGGVGSPLH
TRBV9 . ASSVGADTQY
TRBV19 few ASTSWGGGSGDTQY
TRBV6-5 . ASSYERISRETQY
TRBV6-1 few ASSGPGASSTEAF
TRBV12-5 . ASGLVRDGETSTDTQY
TRBV15 . ATFRDVTDTQY
TRBV7-2 . ASSPNPGTGKQQPQH
TRBV6-6 . ASSYPPGTPSNEQY
TRBV5-5 . ASSLSTLLAVQETQY
TRBV19 . ASSIGSGRSNQPQH
TRBV2 . ASPFPRDREWSGELF
TRBV9 . ASSVAISQGVTEAF
TRBV14 . ASSLTAGVTEAF
TRBV7-2 . ASSLARQGVYEQY
TRBV19 . ATAGGGTDTQY
TRBV5-5 . ASSGWGGLDEKLF
TRBV5-6 . ASRRNGLVVNEQF
TRBV9 . ASSARQGLGDEQY